A selection of T cell receptor beta chains follows, all from one sample in a study of cytomegalovirus exposure and HLA in healthy donors. TCRdb keeps only in-frame clones here, not all; method: immunoSEQ multiplex PCR. The sample holds roughly 240,000 clones, around 76% seen once. Material: PBMCs. These receptor sequences come from a woman aged 40 to 55 in good health and CMV-seropositive. The CDR3 runs from the conserved cysteine through the conserved F or W. The D gene is left open where the match is weak. A row's size may be missing; if present it is once, few, many or a size class.

>TRBJ2-5|TRBD2|TRBV5-1|.
TGCGCCAGCAGCTGGGTAGCGGGGGAACAAGAGACCCAGTACTTC
CASSWVAGEQETQYF
>TRBJ2-5|TRBD2|TRBV4-1|.
TGCGCCAGCAGCCGACTAGCGGGGGGGAACCAAGAGACCCAGTACTTC
CASSRLAGGNQETQYF
>TRBJ2-1|TRBD2|TRBV19|.
TGTGCCAGTAGTATAGAGACTAGCGGTACCTCTGAGCAGTTCTTC
CASSIETSGTSEQFF
>TRBJ2-7|.|TRBV29-1|.
TGCAGCATCGGGGGTTCCGAGCAGTACTTC
CSIGGSEQYF
>TRBJ2-1|TRBD2|TRBV19|.
TGTGCCAGTAGCCCCCTAGCGGGAGGGTTCAATGAGCAGTTCTTC
CASSPLAGGFNEQFF
>TRBJ2-1|TRBD2|TRBV19|once
TGTGCCAGTAGTATAGAAGGGACTAGCAGATACAATGAGCAGTTCTTC
CASSIEGTSRYNEQFF
>TRBJ2-7|.|TRBV7-9|.
TGTGCCAGCAGCTTGGCAGGGGAGCAGTACTTC
CASSLAGEQYF
>TRBJ2-3|TRBD1|TRBV7-9|.
TGTGCCAGCAGCTTAGCGGTCTGGGACAGTACCACAGATACGCAGTATTTT
CASSLAVWDSTTDTQYF
>TRBJ2-2|TRBD2|TRBV30|.
TGTGCCTGGCTTAGCGGGGAAGTCACCGGGGAGCTGTTTTTT
CAWLSGEVTGELFF
>TRBJ1-4|.|TRBV5-4|.
TGTGCCAGCAGCTCTACTGACAGCACGTGGGAAAAACTGTTTTTT
CASSSTDSTWEKLFF
>TRBJ2-7|TRBD1|TRBV6-1|.
TGTGCCAGCAGTCAAGACAGGGTGAGCGCCTACGAGCAGTACTTC
CASSQDRVSAYEQYF
>TRBJ2-1|.|TRBV5-1|.
TGCGCCAGCAGTCCCCCCCGCGGATCCTCCTTCGAGCAGTTCTTC
CASSPPRGSSFEQFF
>TRBJ2-7|.|TRBV28|.
TGTGCCAGCAGTTTAAATAGGGCAGGGTCCTACGAGCAGTACTTC
CASSLNRAGSYEQYF
>TRBJ2-3|TRBD2|TRBV6-4|.
TGTGCCAGCAGTGACTCGAGAACTAGCGGGGGCCCGAGGGGGCAGTATTTT
CASSDSRTSGGPRGQYF
>TRBJ2-1|TRBD2|TRBV4-2|.
TGTGCCAGCAGCCAAGATACGAGGACTAGCGGGGGGCCCGGCAATGAGCAGTTCTTC
CASSQDTRTSGGPGNEQFF
>TRBJ2-2|.|TRBV7-3|.
TGTGCCAGCAGCTTAATTGGGGGACAGAACACCGGGGAGCTGTTTTTT
CASSLIGGQNTGELFF
>TRBJ2-1|.|TRBV19|once
TGTGCCAGTAGTACCGCTTGGGCTGAGCAGTTCTTC
CASSTAWAEQFF
>TRBJ1-5|TRBD1|TRBV7-8|.
TGTGCCAGCAGCGCTCGGGTCAGGGGGCGAAGGAATCAGCCCCAGCATTTT
CASSARVRGRRNQPQHF
>TRBJ2-1|TRBD2|TRBV7-7|.
TGTGCCAGCAGCCCCCAGCGGGGGGCCACTGATGAGCAGTTCTTC
CASSPQRGATDEQFF
>TRBJ1-6|.|TRBV30|few
TGTGCCTGGAGTACATTCGGGGAATCACCCCTCCACTTT
CAWSTFGESPLHF
>TRBJ1-3|TRBD1|TRBV6-4|.
TGTGCCAGCAGGGCAGGGGGCTTGAACACCATATATTTT
CASRAGGLNTIYF
>TRBJ1-5|.|TRBV30|.
TGTGCCTGGGGCGACCCCTCGGGGCCCCAGCATTTT
CAWGDPSGPQHF
>TRBJ2-7|.|TRBV7-8|many
TGTGCCAGCAGGACCGTTGGCGGGAACTACGAGCAGTACTTC
CASRTVGGNYEQYF
>TRBJ1-2|.|TRBV5-1|once
TGCGCCAGCAGCTTGGACAGGGCTAACTATGGCTACACCTTC
CASSLDRANYGYTF
>TRBJ1-4|.|TRBV19|.
TGTGCCAGTAGTTCCAGGGGATCGGCTAATGAAAAACTGTTTTTT
CASSSRGSANEKLFF
>TRBJ2-3|.|TRBV30|few
TGTGCCTGGAGTGCGAGCACAGATACGCAGTATTTT
CAWSASTDTQYF
>TRBJ1-2|.|TRBV6-5|.
TGTGCCAGCAGTTACCGCGACGGGAACTATGGCTACACCTTC
CASSYRDGNYGYTF
>TRBJ2-1|TRBD2|TRBV4-1|.
TGCGCCAGCGAGGGGCGGGAGCCTTGGAGTGAGCAGTTCTTC
CASEGREPWSEQFF
>TRBJ2-1|.|TRBV7-9|.
TGTGCCAGCAGCTTAGATCTGGCTCCGGAGCAGTTCTTC
CASSLDLAPEQFF
>TRBJ1-1|TRBD1|TRBV7-9|.
TGTGCCAGCAGGTTAGGGGGCGCGACTGAAGCTTTCTTT
CASRLGGATEAFF
>TRBJ2-7|TRBD1|TRBV10-3|.
TGTGCCATCAGTGGTCAGGGGGCCGAGCAGTACTTC
CAISGQGAEQYF
>TRBJ1-2|TRBD1|TRBV5-1|.
TGCGCCAGCTCTTACGACAGGGTGCGGAGTGGCTACACCTTC
CASSYDRVRSGYTF
>TRBJ2-1|TRBD1|TRBV19|.
TGTGCCAGTAGTGGCAGGGGGCTGGGTGAGCAGTTCTTC
CASSGRGLGEQFF
>TRBJ2-3|.|TRBV19|.
TGTGCCAGTAGTCTCCTGGCGGGGAGCACAGATACGCAGTATTTT
CASSLLAGSTDTQYF
>TRBJ2-3|.|TRBV15|.
TGTGCCACCAGCAGAGGTCGGGGGACTAGCACAGATACGCAGTATTTT
CATSRGRGTSTDTQYF
>TRBJ2-7|.|TRBV2|.
TGTGCCGCCCCTTTAGACAGGCTAGGCGAGCAGTACTTC
CAAPLDRLGEQYF
>TRBJ2-7|TRBD2|TRBV30|.
TGTGCCTGGAGTGTAAGGCGGGAGCGCGAGCAGTACTTC
CAWSVRREREQYF
>TRBJ1-2|TRBD1|TRBV7-2|.
TGTGCCAGCAGCTCAGGGGGCAGAGAATTCGATGGCTACACCTTC
CASSSGGREFDGYTF
>TRBJ2-2|.|TRBV5-6|.
TGTGCCAGCAGCCCCCGGAGCCCCGGGGAGCTGTTTTTT
CASSPRSPGELFF
>TRBJ2-7|TRBD1|TRBV7-9|.
TGTGCCAGCAGCTTAGGACAGGGGAAGGTCGAGCAGTACTTC
CASSLGQGKVEQYF
>TRBJ1-2|.|TRBV4-1|few
TGCGCCAGCAGCCAAGCGCGAGGCTACACCTTC
CASSQARGYTF
>TRBJ2-7|TRBD1|TRBV30|few
TGTGCCTGGAGTCCTGGACAGGGGGCGTACGAGCAGTACTTC
CAWSPGQGAYEQYF
>TRBJ1-1|TRBD1|TRBV6-5|.
TGTGCCAGCAGTTACTCGAACAGGGGTAACACTGAAGCTTTCTTT
CASSYSNRGNTEAFF
>TRBJ2-7|TRBD2|TRBV4-3|.
TGCGCCAGCAGCCAAGGACTCGCGGGGGGCCGGAGCTACGAGCAGTACTTC
CASSQGLAGGRSYEQYF
>TRBJ2-7|.|TRBV5-1|.
TGCGCCAGCAGCTTAGGTTCTAGCGTGACAGGGTACGAGCAGTACTTC
CASSLGSSVTGYEQYF
>TRBJ1-6|.|TRBV7-8|.
TGTGCCAGCAGCTTACCAGGGCGAAGTTCTTATTCACCCCTCCACTTT
CASSLPGRSSYSPLHF
>TRBJ1-6|.|TRBV30|.
TGTGCCTCTCCGGGGTCTTCACCCCTCCACTTT
CASPGSSPLHF
>TRBJ1-1|.|TRBV5-8|once
TGTGCCAGCAGCTTGGCCGTGCAGTACAAAGCTTTCTTT
CASSLAVQYKAFF